This TCR beta chain was retrieved from a study of T-cell reconstitution after alpha-beta-depleted transplantation in children. A TCRbeta library incorporating unique molecular identifiers was prepared. Each CDR3 protein is one row after TCRdb ran MiXCR on the PCR reads. The table lists roughly 220,000 distinct CDR3 sequences, about 12% of them singletons. This clonotype has ten or more counts. Germline trimming cut 2 bases from V and 7 bases from J; bases unmatched to any gene: 13. The CDR3 spans 16 residues. Germline values: CDR1 MNHEY, CDR2 SVGAGI. The source material was PBMCs from the stem cell graft donor, sampled from the stem cell graft. The gene calls are TRBV6-5 and TRBJ2-7; 8 bases fit TRBD1. The TCR originated in a human donor who donated a stem cell graft to a child with acute lymphoblastic leukemia. The CDR3 bases are TGTGCCAGCAGTTACCGGTCCGTGGGACAGGCTTTTGAGCAGTACTTC. It yields the protein CASSYRSVGQAFEQYF.